This TCR beta chain was observed in a study of shared clonotypes between healthy human individuals. Positive CCR7 selection of CD45RO-negative cells yielded the naive CD8 cells, and terminally differentiated effector memory CD45RA+ cells were excluded. In regard to this clone: The antigen is unknown.

The germline V gene encodes CDR1 SNHLY and CDR2 FYNNEI. The junction had 4 bases not matched to a gene; V was cut back by 5 bases and J by 2 bases. The CDR3 is 16 amino acids. How the authors handled the data: Without quality scores, immunoSEQ junctional reads could not be filtered like full-length reads. Repertoires were generated with immunoSEQ multiplex PCR, while TCRdb's copy carries only in-frame clones and drops some. D and trimming were read from the DNA, whereas the V and J calls and clone size are those reported in that table. The table includes about 2 million clones, over 85% detected once. Findings and caveats of the study: A reduction in generation probabilities was seen for non-shared clonotypes relative to those shared by all four donors.

The V call is TRBV2, the J call TRBJ2-3, with TRBD2 matching 13 bases. Sample: naive CD8+ T cells sorted from blood. The clonotype comes from a man aged 18 to 29 in good health. The CDR3 bases are TGTGCCAGCAGTCACGGACTAGCGGGGGCCACAGATACGCAGTATTTT. It encodes CASSHGLAGATDTQYF.